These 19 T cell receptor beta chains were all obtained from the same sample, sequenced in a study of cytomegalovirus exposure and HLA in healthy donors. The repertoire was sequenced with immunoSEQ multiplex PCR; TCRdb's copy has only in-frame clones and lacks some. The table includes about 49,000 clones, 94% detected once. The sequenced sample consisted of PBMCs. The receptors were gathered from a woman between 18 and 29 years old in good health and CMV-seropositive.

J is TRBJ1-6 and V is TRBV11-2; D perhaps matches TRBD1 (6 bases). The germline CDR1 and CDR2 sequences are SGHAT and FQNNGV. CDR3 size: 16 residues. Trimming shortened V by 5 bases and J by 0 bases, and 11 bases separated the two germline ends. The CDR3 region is CASSIGQSSYNSPLHF. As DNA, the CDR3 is TGTGCCAGCAGCATAGGACAGAGCTCCTATAATTCACCCCTCCACTTT.

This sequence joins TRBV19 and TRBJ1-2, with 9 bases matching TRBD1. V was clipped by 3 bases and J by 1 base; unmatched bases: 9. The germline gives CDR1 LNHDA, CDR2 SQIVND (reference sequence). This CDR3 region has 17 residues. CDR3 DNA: TGTGCCAGTAGTATTGATATCCAGACAGGGGGTAACTATGGCTACACCTTC. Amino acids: CASSIDIQTGGNYGYTF.

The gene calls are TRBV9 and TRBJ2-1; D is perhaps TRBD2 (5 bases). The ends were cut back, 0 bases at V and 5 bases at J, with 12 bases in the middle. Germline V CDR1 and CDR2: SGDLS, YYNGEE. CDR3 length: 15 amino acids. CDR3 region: CASSVGGSENNEQFF. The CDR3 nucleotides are TGTGCCAGCAGCGTAGGAGGTAGCGAGAACAATGAGCAGTTCTTC.

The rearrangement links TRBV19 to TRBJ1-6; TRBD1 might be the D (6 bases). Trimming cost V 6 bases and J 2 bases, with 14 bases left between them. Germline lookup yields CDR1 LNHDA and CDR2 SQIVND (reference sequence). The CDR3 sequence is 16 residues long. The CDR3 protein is CASRARGSAYNSPLHF. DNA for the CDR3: TGTGCCAGTAGAGCCAGGGGTAGTGCCTATAATTCACCCCTCCACTTT.

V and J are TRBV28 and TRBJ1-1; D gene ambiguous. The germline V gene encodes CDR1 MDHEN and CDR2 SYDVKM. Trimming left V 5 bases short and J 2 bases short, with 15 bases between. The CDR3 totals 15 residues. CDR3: CASSPERNRNTEAFF. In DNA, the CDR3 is TGTGCCAGCAGTCCGGAGAGGAACCGAAACACTGAAGCTTTCTTT.

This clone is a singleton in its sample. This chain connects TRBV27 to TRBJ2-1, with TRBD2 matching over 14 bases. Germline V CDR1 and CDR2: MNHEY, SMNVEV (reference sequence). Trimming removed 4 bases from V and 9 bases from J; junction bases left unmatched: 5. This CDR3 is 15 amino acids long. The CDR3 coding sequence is TGTGCCAGCAGTTCCGGGACTAGCGGGAGTGTTGAGCAGTTCTTC. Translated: CASSSGTSGSVEQFF.

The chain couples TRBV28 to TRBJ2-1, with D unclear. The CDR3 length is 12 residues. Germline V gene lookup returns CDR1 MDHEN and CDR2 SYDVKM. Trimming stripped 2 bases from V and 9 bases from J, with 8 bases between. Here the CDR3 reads CASSLVTGEQFF. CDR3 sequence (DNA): TGTGCCAGCAGTTTAGTTACGGGTGAGCAGTTCTTC.

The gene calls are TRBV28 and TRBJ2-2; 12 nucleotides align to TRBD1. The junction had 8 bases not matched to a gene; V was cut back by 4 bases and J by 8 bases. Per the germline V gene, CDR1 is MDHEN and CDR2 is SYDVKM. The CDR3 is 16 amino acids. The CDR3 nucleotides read TGTGCCAGCAGTTCCGCCGGGACAGGGGGCCGGGGGGAGCTGTTTTTT. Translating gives CASSSAGTGGRGELFF. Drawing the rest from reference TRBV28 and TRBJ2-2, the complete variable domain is DVKVTQSSRYLVKRTGEKVFLECVQDMDHENMFWYRQDPGLGLRLIYFSYDVKMKEKGDIPEGYSVSREKKERFSLILESASTNQTSMYLCASSSAGTGGRGELFFGEGSRLTVL.

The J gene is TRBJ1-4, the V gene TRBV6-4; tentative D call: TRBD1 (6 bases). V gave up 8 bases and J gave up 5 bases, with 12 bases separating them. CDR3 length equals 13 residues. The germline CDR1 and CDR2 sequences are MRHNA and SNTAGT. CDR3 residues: CASSTGPNEKLFF. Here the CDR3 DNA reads TGTGCCAGCTCGACAGGTCCGAATGAAAAACTGTTTTTT.

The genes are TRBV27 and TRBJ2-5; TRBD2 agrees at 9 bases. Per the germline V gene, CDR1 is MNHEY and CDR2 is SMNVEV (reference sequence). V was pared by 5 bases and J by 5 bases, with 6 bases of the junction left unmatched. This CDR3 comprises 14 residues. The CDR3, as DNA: TGTGCCAGCAGTGAGGGGGGACTAGCCGAGACCCAGTACTTC. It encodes CASSEGGLAETQYF.

The CDR3 nucleotides are TGTGCCAGCTCCTTTCTTAAGGACAGCCTCTATGGCTACACCTTC. This translates into CASSFLKDSLYGYTF. The chain employs TRBV18 and TRBJ1-2; weak D call: TRBD1 (6 bases). V gave up 6 bases and J gave up 4 bases, with 18 bases separating them. There are 15 residues in the CDR3. The germline gives CDR1 KGHSH, CDR2 LQKENI. The full variable domain, completed using reference TRBV18 and TRBJ1-2, is NAGVMQNPRHLVRRRGQEARLRCSPMKGHSHVYWYRQLPEEGLKFMVYLQKENIIDESGMPKERFSAEFPKEGPSILRIQQVVRGDSAAYFCASSFLKDSLYGYTFGSGTRLTVV.

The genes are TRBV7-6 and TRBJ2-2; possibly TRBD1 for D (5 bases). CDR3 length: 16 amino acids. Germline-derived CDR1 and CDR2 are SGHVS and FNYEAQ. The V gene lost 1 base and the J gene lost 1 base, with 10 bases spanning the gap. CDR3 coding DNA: TGTGCCAGCAGCTTAGAACCAGGGTGGAACACCGGGGAGCTGTTTTTT. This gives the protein CASSLEPGWNTGELFF.

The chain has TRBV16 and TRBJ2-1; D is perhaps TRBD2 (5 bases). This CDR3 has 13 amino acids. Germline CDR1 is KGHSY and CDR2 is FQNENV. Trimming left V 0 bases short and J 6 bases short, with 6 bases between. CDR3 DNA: TGTGCCAGCAGCCAATCTACTAGCAATGAGCAGTTCTTC. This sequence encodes CASSQSTSNEQFF.

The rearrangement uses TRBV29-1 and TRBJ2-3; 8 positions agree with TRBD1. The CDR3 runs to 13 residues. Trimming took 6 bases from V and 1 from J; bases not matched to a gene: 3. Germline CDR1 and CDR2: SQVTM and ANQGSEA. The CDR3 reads CSVTGVGTDTQYF. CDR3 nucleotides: TGCAGCGTGACAGGGGTGGGCACAGATACGCAGTATTTT.

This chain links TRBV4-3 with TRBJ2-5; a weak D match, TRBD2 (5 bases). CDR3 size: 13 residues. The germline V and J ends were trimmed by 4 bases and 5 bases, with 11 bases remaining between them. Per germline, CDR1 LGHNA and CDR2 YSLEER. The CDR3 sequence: CASSRGLGETQYF. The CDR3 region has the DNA TGCGCCAGCAGCCGAGGACTTGGGGAGACCCAGTACTTC.

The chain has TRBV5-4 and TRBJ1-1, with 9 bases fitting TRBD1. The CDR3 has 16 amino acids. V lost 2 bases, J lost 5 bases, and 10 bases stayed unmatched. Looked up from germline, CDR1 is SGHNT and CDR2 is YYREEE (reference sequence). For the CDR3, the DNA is TGTGCCAGCAGCTTTGAACGGGGACAGGGAAAAACTGAAGCTTTCTTT. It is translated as CASSFERGQGKTEAFF. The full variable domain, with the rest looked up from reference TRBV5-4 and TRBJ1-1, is ETGVTQSPTHLIKTRGQQVTLRCSSQSGHNTVSWYQQALGQGPQFIFQYYREEENGRGNFPPRFSGLQFPNYSSELNVNALELDDSALYLCASSFERGQGKTEAFFGQGTRLTVV.

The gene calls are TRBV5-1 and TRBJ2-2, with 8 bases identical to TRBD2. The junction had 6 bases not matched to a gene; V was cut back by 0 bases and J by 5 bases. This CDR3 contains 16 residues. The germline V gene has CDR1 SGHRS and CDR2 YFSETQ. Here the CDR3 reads CASSLAGREVTGELFF. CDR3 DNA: TGCGCCAGCAGCTTGGCTGGGCGGGAGGTGACCGGGGAGCTGTTTTTT.

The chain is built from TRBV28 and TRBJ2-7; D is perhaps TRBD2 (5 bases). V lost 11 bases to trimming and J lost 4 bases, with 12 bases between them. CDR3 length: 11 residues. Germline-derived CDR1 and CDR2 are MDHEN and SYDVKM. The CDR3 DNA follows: TGTGCCGGAGGTAGCTGGTACGAGCAGTACTTC. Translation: CAGGSWYEQYF. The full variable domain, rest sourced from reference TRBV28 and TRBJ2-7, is DVKVTQSSRYLVKRTGEKVFLECVQDMDHENMFWYRQDPGLGLRLIYFSYDVKMKEKGDIPEGYSVSREKKERFSLILESASTNQTSMYLCAGGSWYEQYFGPGTRLTVT.

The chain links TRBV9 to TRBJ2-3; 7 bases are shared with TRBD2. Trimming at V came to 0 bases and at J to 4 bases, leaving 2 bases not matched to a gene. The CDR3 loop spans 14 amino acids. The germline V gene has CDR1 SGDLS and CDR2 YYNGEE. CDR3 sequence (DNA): TGTGCCAGCAGCGTAGTCGCGGGAGCAGATACGCAGTATTTT. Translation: CASSVVAGADTQYF.